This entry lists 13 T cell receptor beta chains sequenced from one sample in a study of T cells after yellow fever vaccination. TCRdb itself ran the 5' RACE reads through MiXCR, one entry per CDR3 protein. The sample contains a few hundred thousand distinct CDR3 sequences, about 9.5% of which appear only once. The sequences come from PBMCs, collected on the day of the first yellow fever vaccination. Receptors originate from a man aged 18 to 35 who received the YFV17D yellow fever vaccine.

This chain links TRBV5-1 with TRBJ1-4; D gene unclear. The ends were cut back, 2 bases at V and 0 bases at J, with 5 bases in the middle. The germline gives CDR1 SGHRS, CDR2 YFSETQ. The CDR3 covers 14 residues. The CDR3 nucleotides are TGCGCCAGCAGCTTTGATGCAACTAATGAAAAACTGTTTTTT. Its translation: CASSFDATNEKLFF.

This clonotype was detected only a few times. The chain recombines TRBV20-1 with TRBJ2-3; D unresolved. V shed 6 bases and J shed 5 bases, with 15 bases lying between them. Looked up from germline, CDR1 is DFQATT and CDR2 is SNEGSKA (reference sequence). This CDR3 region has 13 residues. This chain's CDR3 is CSAGSWMGDTQYF. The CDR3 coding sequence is TGCAGTGCCGGCTCGTGGATGGGAGATACGCAGTATTTT.

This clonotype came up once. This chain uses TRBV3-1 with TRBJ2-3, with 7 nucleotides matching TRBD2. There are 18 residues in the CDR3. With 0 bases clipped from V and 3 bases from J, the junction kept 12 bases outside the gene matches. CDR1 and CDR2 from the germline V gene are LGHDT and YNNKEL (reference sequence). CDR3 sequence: CASSQEYPPGGGTDTQYF. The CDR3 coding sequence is TGTGCCAGCAGCCAAGAATACCCCCCTGGGGGGGGGACAGATACGCAGTATTTT.

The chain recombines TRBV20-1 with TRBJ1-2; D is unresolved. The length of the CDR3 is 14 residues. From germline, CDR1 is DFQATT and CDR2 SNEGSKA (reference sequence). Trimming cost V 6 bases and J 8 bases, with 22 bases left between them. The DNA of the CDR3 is TGCAGTGCCACCAGACAAGGCAGGACGCGGGGCTACACCTTC. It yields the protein CSATRQGRTRGYTF.

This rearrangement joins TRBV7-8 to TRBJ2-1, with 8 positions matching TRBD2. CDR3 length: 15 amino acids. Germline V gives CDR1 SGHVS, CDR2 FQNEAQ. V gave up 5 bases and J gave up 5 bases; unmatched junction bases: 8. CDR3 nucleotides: TGTGCCAGCAGCCCCCGGGAGGGGCGAAACAATGAGCAGTTCTTC. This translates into CASSPREGRNNEQFF.

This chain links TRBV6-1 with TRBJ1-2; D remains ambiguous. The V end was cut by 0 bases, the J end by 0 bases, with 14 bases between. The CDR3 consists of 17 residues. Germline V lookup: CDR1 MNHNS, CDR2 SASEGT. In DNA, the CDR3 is TGTGCCAGCAGTGAAGCGCTTCGGGCAAGCACTAACTATGGCTACACCTTC. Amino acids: CASSEALRASTNYGYTF.

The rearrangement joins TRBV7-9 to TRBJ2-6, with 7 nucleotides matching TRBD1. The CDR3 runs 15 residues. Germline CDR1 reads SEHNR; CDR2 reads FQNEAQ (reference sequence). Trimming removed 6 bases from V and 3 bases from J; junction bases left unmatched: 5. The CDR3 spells CASRRGGVGANVLTF. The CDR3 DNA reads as TGTGCCAGCAGACGAGGGGGCGTTGGGGCCAACGTCCTGACTTTC.

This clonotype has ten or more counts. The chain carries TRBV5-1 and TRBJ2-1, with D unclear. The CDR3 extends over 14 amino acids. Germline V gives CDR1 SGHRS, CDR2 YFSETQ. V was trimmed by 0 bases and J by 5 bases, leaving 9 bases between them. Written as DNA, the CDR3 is TGCGCCAGCAGCTTGGGGGCCCAAGACAATGAGCAGTTCTTC. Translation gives CASSLGAQDNEQFF.

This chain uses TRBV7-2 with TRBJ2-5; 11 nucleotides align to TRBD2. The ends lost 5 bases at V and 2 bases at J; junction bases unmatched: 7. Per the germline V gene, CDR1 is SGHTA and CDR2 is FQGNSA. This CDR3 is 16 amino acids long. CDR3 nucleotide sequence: TGTGCCAGCAGCCTAACTAGCGGGGGCCCTCAAGAGACCCAGTACTTC. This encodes CASSLTSGGPQETQYF.

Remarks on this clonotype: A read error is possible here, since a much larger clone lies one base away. CDR3 DNA: TGCACTGCCCGCCGGCCCTCGGGAAATGAGCAGTTCTTC. It is translated as CTARRPSGNEQFF. This chain connects TRBV20-1 to TRBJ2-1, with D perhaps TRBD2 (5 bases). The CDR3 contains 13 residues. Germline values: CDR1 DFQATT, CDR2 SNEGSKA (reference sequence).

The CDR3 sequence is CASSPISEAGSYNEQFF. As DNA, the CDR3 is TGTGCCAGCAGCCCTATATCTGAGGCGGGATCCTACAATGAGCAGTTCTTC. J is TRBJ2-1 and V is TRBV3-1; possibly TRBD2 for D (6 bases). From germline, CDR1 is LGHDT and CDR2 YNNKEL (reference sequence). V gave up 4 bases and J gave up 1 base, with 17 bases separating them. The CDR3 contains 17 residues.

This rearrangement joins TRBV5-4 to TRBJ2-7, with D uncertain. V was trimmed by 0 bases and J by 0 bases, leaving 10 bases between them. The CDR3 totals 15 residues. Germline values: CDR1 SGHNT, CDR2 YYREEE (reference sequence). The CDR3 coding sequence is TGTGCCAGCAGCTTGGGAGGATTAAGCTCCTACGAGCAGTACTTC. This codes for CASSLGGLSSYEQYF.

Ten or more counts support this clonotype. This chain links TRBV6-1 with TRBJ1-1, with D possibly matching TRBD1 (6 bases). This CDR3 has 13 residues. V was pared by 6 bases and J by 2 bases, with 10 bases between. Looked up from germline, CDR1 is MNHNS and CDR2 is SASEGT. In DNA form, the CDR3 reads TGTGCCAGCAGCCGGACAGCAAACACTGAAGCTTTCTTT. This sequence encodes CASSRTANTEAFF.